This T cell receptor beta chain was identified in a study of CD8+CD57+ T cells in acquired aplastic anemia. Both TCR beta VDJ combination and CDR3 sequence profiling were carried out. Genomic DNA was the template for this profiling. TCRdb ran MiXCR on the reads and lists one entry per CDR3 protein. Among about 200,000 distinct CDR3 sequences listed, about half were seen once. The CDR3 spans 15 residues. V shed 2 bases and J 6 bases; nucleotides not matched to a gene: 7. All sequencing subjects had displayed CD8+CD57+ cell expansion on flow cytometry. All patients were therapy-naive when blood was sampled.

The sample was sorted CD4+, CD8+, or CD8+CD57+ T cells (not recorded which) from PBMCs. This TCR derives from a human donor with aplastic anemia. The chain is built from TRBV12-3 or TRBV12-4 and TRBJ2-1; TRBD2 matches 7 bases. CDR3 amino acids: CASSLSGDYGNEQFF. DNA of the CDR3: TGTGCCAGCAGTTTAAGCGGGGACTACGGCAATGAGCAGTTCTTC.